A selection of T cell receptor beta chains follows, all from one sample in a study of ipilimumab plus nivolumab after autologous stem cell transplantation. The protocol was immunoSEQ multiplex PCR, while the TCRdb copy is restricted to in-frame clones and leaves out a portion. The sample carries fewer than 95,000 clones, nearly 85% recorded once. The sample here was PBMCs, taken in a trial of ipilimumab plus nivolumab as post-transplant consolidation. The receptors stem from a male donor with diffuse large B-cell lymphoma. Each CDR3 is given with its conserved first and last residue. A D gene is named only where the DNA matches it firmly. Part of the rows lack a size; the others show once, few, many or a class for expanded clones.

NA | TRBJ1-2 | NA | TRBV5-8 | CASSLEHSNGYTF | TGTGCCAGCAGCTTGGAGCACAGCAATGGCTACACCTTC
NA | TRBJ2-2 | NA | TRBV7-7 | CALGVFRAGELFF | TGTGCCTTAGGGGTTTTCAGGGCCGGGGAGCTGTTTTTT
NA | TRBJ1-1 | many | TRBV2 | CASRPLNPVVTEAFF | TGTGCCAGCCGCCCTTTAAACCCAGTAGTTACTGAAGCTTTCTTT
TRBD2 | TRBJ2-3 | once | TRBV11-2 | CASSSRGVGDTQYF | TGTGCCAGCAGCTCACGGGGGGTGGGAGATACGCAGTATTTT
NA | TRBJ2-3 | NA | TRBV5-1 | CASSLGTHDNTDTQYF | TGCGCCAGCAGCCTAGGGACTCATGATAACACAGATACGCAGTATTTT
TRBD2 | TRBJ2-1 | NA | TRBV7-9 | CASSLLGGVVTPPGEQFF | TGTGCCAGCAGCTTACTCGGGGGGGTTGTAACGCCCCCCGGAGAGCAGTTCTTC
TRBD2 | TRBJ2-5 | NA | TRBV7-2 | CASSLGIAGDQETQYF | TGTGCCAGCAGCTTAGGGATAGCGGGGGACCAAGAGACCCAGTACTTC
NA | TRBJ1-2 | NA | TRBV6-1 | CASSEQGAYGYTF | TGTGCCAGCAGTGAACAAGGCGCTTATGGCTACACCTTC
NA | TRBJ2-1 | NA | TRBV6-5 | CASWEWPEQFF | TGTGCCAGCTGGGAGTGGCCTGAGCAGTTCTTC
NA | TRBJ2-3 | NA | TRBV11-2 | CASSLVAGFTDTQYF | TGTGCCAGCAGCTTAGTTGCGGGGTTCACAGATACGCAGTATTTT
NA | TRBJ1-1 | NA | TRBV5-5 | CASSLGPEAFF | TGTGCCAGCAGCTTGGGACCTGAAGCTTTCTTT
TRBD1 | TRBJ1-2 | NA | TRBV6-6 | CASSYPGQGQDGYTF | TGTGCCAGCAGTTACCCAGGACAGGGCCAGGATGGCTACACCTTC
NA | TRBJ1-5 | once | TRBV19 | CATSRDMDSNQPQHF | TGTGCCACCTCCCGGGATATGGATAGCAATCAGCCCCAGCATTTT
NA | TRBJ2-3 | NA | TRBV6-6 | CASHNRWAQELDTQYF | TGTGCCAGCCATAACCGGTGGGCCCAAGAGTTGGATACGCAGTATTTT
TRBD1 | TRBJ1-1 | NA | TRBV18 | CASSMTGLNTEAFF | TGTGCCAGCTCGATGACAGGGTTGAACACTGAAGCTTTCTTT
NA | TRBJ1-2 | NA | TRBV6-1 | CASSFTIHSGYTF | TGTGCCAGCAGTTTTACTATCCATTCCGGCTACACCTTC
TRBD1 | TRBJ2-7 | NA | TRBV5-8 | CASSSGQGALGEQYF | TGTGCCAGCAGCTCCGGACAGGGGGCCCTTGGCGAGCAGTACTTC
TRBD1 | TRBJ2-7 | few | TRBV6-5 | CASSLGTGGYEQYF | TGTGCCAGCAGTTTAGGGACAGGGGGCTACGAGCAGTACTTC
NA | TRBJ1-2 | NA | TRBV5-4 | CASSFLQGFGGYTF | TGTGCCAGCAGCTTCCTACAGGGTTTCGGCGGCTACACCTTC